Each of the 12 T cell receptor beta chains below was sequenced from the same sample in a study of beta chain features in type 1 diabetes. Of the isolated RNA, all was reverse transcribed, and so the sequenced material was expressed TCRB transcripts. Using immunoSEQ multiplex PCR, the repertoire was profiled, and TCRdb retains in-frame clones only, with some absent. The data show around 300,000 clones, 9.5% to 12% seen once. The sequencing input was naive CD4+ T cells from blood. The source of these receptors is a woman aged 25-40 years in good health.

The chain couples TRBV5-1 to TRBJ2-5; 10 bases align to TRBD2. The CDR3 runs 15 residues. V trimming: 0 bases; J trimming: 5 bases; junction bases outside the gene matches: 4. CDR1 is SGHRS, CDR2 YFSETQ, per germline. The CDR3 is CASSLALAGDETQYF. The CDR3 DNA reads TGCGCCAGCAGCTTGGCGCTAGCGGGAGATGAGACCCAGTACTTC.

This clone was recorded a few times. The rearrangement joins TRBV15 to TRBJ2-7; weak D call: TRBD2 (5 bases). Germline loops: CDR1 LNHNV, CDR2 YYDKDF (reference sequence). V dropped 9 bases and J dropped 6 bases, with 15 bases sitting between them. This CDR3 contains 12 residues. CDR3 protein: CATADTGSEQYF. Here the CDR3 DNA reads TGTGCCACAGCGGATACCGGGTCCGAGCAGTACTTC.

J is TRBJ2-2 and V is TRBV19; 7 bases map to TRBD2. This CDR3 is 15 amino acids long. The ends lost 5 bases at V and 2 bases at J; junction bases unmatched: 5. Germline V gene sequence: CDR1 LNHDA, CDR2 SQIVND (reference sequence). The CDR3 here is CASSQERGNTGELFF. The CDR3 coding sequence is TGTGCCAGTAGTCAAGAGCGGGGAAACACCGGGGAGCTGTTTTTT.

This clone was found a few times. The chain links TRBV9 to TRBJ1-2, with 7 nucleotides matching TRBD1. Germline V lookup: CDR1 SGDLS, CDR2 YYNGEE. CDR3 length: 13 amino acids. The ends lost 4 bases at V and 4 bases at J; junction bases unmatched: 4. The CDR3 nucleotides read TGTGCCAGCAGCACGACAGGGCTCTATGGCTACACCTTC. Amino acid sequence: CASSTTGLYGYTF.

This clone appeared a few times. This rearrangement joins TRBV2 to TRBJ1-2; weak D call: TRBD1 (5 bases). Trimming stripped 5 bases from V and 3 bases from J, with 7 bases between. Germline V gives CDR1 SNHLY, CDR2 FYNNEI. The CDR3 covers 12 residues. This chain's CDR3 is CASSLTDYGYTF. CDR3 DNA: TGTGCCAGCAGTTTGACAGACTATGGCTACACCTTC. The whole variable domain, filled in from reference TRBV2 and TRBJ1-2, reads EPEVTQTPSHQVTQMGQEVILRCVPISNHLYFYWYRQILGQKVEFLVSFYNNEISEKSEIFDDQFSVERPDGSNFTLKIRSTKLEDSAMYFCASSLTDYGYTFGSGTRLTVV.

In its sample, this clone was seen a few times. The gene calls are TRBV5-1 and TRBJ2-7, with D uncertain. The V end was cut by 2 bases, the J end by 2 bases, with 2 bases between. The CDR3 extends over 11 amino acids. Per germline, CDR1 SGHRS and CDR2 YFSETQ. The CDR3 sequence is CASSFAYEQYF. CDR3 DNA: TGCGCCAGCAGCTTCGCCTACGAGCAGTACTTC.

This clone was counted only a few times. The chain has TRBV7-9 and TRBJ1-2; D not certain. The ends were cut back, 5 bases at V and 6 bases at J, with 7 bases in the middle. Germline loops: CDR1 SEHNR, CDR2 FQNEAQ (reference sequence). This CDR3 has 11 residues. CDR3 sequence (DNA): TGTGCCAGCAGCGACGGGAATGGCTACACCTTC. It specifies CASSDGNGYTF.

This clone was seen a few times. The CDR3 reads CASTSMVAQEQFF. CDR3 DNA: TGCGCCAGCACCTCGATGGTGGCTCAGGAGCAGTTCTTC. The rearrangement links TRBV5-1 to TRBJ2-1, with no clear D. The V gene lost 6 bases and the J gene lost 10 bases, with 17 bases spanning the gap. CDR3 length equals 13 residues. In germline, CDR1 is SGHRS, CDR2 YFSETQ.

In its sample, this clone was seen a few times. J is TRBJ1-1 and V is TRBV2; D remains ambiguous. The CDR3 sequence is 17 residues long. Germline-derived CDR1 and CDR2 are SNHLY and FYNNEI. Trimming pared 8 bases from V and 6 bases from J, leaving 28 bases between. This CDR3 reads CASHYSGTSGWLPEAFF. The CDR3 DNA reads TGTGCCAGCCATTACAGCGGCACGAGCGGATGGTTGCCTGAAGCTTTCTTT.

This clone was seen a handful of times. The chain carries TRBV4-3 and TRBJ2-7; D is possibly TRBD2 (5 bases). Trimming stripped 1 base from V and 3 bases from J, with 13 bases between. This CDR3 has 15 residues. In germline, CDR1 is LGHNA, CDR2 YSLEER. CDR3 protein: CASSQAPHTSYEQYF. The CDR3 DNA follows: TGCGCCAGCAGCCAAGCCCCTCATACTAGCTACGAGCAGTACTTC.

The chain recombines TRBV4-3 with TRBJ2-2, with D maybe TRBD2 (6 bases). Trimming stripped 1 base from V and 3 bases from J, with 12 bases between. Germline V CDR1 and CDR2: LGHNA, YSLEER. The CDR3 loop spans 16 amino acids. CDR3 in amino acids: CASSQVELAYTGELFF. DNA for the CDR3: TGCGCCAGCAGCCAAGTCGAGCTAGCGTACACCGGGGAGCTGTTTTTT.

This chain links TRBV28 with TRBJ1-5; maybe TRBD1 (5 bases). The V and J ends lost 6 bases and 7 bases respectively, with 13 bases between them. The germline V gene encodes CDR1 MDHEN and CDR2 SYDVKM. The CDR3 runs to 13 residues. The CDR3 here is CASSGGDRQPQHF. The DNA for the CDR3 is TGTGCCAGCAGCGGCGGGGACCGACAGCCCCAGCATTTT. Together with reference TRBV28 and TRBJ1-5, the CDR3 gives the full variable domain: DVKVTQSSRYLVKRTGEKVFLECVQDMDHENMFWYRQDPGLGLRLIYFSYDVKMKEKGDIPEGYSVSREKKERFSLILESASTNQTSMYLCASSGGDRQPQHFGDGTRLSIL.